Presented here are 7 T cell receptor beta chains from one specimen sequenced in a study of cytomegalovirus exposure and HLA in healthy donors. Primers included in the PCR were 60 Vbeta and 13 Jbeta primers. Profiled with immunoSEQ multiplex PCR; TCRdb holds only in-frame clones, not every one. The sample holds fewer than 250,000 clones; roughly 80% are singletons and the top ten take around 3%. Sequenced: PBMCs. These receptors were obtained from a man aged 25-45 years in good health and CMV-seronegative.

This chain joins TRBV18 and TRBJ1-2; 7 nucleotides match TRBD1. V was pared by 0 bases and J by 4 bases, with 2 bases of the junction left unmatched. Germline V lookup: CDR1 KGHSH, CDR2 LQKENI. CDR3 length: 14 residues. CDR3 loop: CASSPPDRAYGYTF. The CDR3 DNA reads TGTGCCAGCTCACCACCCGACAGGGCCTATGGCTACACCTTC.

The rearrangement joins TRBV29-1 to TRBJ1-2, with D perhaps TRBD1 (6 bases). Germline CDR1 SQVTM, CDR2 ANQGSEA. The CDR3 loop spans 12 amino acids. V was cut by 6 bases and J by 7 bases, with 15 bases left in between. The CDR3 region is CSVLGQGSGYTF. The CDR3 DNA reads TGCAGCGTCCTGGGGCAGGGGTCTGGCTACACCTTC.

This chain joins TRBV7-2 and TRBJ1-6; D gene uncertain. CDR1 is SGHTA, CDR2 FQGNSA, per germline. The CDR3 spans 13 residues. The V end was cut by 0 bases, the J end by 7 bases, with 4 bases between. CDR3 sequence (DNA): TGTGCCAGCAGCTTAGCGCAGAATTCACCCCTCCACTTT. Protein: CASSLAQNSPLHF.

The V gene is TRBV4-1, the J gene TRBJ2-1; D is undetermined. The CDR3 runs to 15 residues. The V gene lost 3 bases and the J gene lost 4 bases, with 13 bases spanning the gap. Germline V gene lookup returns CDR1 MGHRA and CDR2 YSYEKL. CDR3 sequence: CASSQSKESYNEQFF. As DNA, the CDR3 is TGCGCCAGCAGCCAGAGTAAGGAGTCGTACAATGAGCAGTTCTTC.

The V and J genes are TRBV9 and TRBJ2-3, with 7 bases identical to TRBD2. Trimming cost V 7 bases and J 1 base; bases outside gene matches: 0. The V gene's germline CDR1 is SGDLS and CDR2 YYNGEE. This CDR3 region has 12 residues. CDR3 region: CASGGGTDTQYF. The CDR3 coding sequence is TGTGCCAGCGGGGGGGGCACAGATACGCAGTATTTT.

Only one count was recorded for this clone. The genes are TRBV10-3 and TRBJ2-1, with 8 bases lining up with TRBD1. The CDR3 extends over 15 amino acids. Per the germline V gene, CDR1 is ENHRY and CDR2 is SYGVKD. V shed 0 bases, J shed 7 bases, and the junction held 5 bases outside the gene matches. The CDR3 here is CAISESTGAFNEQFF. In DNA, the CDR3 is TGTGCCATCAGTGAGTCGACAGGGGCATTTAATGAGCAGTTCTTC.

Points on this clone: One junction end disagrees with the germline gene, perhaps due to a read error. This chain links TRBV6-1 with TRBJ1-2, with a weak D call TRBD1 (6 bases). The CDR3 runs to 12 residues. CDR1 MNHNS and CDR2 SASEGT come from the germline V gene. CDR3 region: CATGTPYYGYTF. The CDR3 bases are TGCGCAACCGGGACACCGTACTATGGCTACACCTTC.